Following are 32 T cell receptor beta chains from one sample sequenced in a study of T cells in Graves' hyperthyroidism and ophthalmopathy. RNA transcripts gave rise to amplified TCR beta CDR3 regions. First-round RT-PCR targeting the TCR CDR3 was performed with the HTBI primer set. MiXCR, run by TCRdb on the multiplex PCR reads, gives a single entry per CDR3 protein. This table holds 450,000 to 700,000 distinct CDR3 sequences, about 43% found once. Sequencing was carried out using peripheral blood or thyroid tissue (not recorded which). The origin of the receptors is an adult woman with Graves' disease, either hyperthyroidism or ophthalmopathy (not recorded which).

This chain uses TRBV7-9 with TRBJ1-1; tentatively, D is TRBD1 (6 bases). V gave up 2 bases and J gave up 1 base, with 14 bases separating them. CDR3 size: 16 residues. Germline CDR1 and CDR2: SEHNR and FQNEAQ (reference sequence). CDR3 amino acids: CASSLLSAGANTEAFF. The CDR3 region has the DNA TGTGCCAGCAGCTTATTGTCAGCAGGGGCGAACACTGAAGCTTTCTTT.

In its sample, this clonotype was seen a few times. The gene calls are TRBV10-3 and TRBJ2-5; a weak D match, TRBD2 (6 bases). Trimming took off 10 bases at V and 2 bases at J, with 14 bases between the two ends. CDR3 length: 13 amino acids. CDR1 and CDR2 (germline): ENHRY, SYGVKD. Here the CDR3 DNA reads TGTGCCACCGCTAAACGGGAGCAAGAGACCCAGTACTTC. This codes for CATAKREQETQYF.

This chain joins TRBV28 and TRBJ1-2, with D tentatively TRBD1 (5 bases). Germline V gene lookup returns CDR1 MDHEN and CDR2 SYDVKM. V gave up 7 bases and J gave up 4 bases, with 10 bases separating them. CDR3 length: 12 residues. The CDR3 DNA follows: TGTGCCAGCACCCGGGGGACCTATGGCTACACCTTC. It specifies CASTRGTYGYTF.

The rearrangement links TRBV14 to TRBJ2-7, with D possibly TRBD2 on 6 matching bases. The V and J ends lost 4 bases and 4 bases respectively, with 14 bases between them. In germline, CDR1 is SGHDN, CDR2 FVKESK. CDR3 length: 14 amino acids. The CDR3 protein is CASSPSWGEYEQYF. As DNA, the CDR3 is TGTGCCAGCAGCCCCTCTTGGGGGGAGTACGAGCAGTACTTC.

This clonotype has only one observation. J is TRBJ2-1 and V is TRBV10-3; D is uncertain. CDR1 ENHRY and CDR2 SYGVKD come from the germline V gene. Between the trimmed V and J ends, which lost 3 bases and 0 bases, there was a span of 9 bases. This CDR3 contains 15 residues. As DNA, the CDR3 is TGTGCCATCAGTGAAGGTGCGAGCTCCTACAATGAGCAGTTCTTC. Its protein product is CAISEGASSYNEQFF.

The chain has TRBV29-1 and TRBJ1-1; a weak D match, TRBD1 (6 bases). CDR1 and CDR2 (germline): SQVTM, ANQGSEA. Trimming stripped 6 bases from V and 1 base from J, with 9 bases between. The CDR3 spans 12 residues. The chain's CDR3 is CSVGHPNTEAFF. The DNA for the CDR3 is TGCAGCGTGGGACACCCGAACACTGAAGCTTTCTTT.

The V and J genes are TRBV7-9 and TRBJ1-1, with 8 positions matching TRBD1. Germline trimming cut 6 bases from V and 4 bases from J; bases unmatched to any gene: 4. Germline V gene lookup returns CDR1 SEHNR and CDR2 FQNEAQ (reference sequence). The CDR3 has 13 residues. The CDR3 protein is CASRDRVRTEAFF. The CDR3 DNA follows: TGTGCCAGCAGGGACAGGGTTCGCACTGAAGCTTTCTTT.

This clonotype was detected ten times or more. The rearrangement joins TRBV5-1 to TRBJ2-7, with D possibly being TRBD1 (6 bases). From germline, CDR1 is SGHRS and CDR2 YFSETQ. The CDR3 covers 14 residues. Trimming removed 5 bases from V and 2 bases from J, with 14 bases in between. The CDR3 region is CASRVGAQTYEQYF. The DNA for the CDR3 is TGCGCCAGCAGGGTGGGGGCCCAAACCTACGAGCAGTACTTC.

CDR3 nucleotide sequence: TGTGCCAGCAGTTCCCTCGGACTAGCGGGAGACACCGGGGAGCTGTTTTTT. Translating it yields CASSSLGLAGDTGELFF. This rearrangement joins TRBV28 to TRBJ2-2, with TRBD2 matching 13 bases. Germline V gene data show CDR1 as MDHEN and CDR2 as SYDVKM. This CDR3 is 17 amino acids long. J lost 3 bases, V lost 4 bases, and 5 bases had no gene match.

In this sample, this clonotype turned up many times. The genes are TRBV2 and TRBJ2-2, with a weak D call TRBD1 (5 bases). With 7 bases removed from V and 5 bases from J, the gap between germline ends came to 11 bases. Germline V gene data show CDR1 as SNHLY and CDR2 as FYNNEI. The CDR3 consists of 13 residues. CDR3 residues: CASTRQFTGELFF. The CDR3 DNA reads TGTGCCAGCACCCGACAGTTTACCGGGGAGCTGTTTTTT.

This clonotype was counted ten times or more. V is TRBV7-9 and J is TRBJ2-7; D is unresolved. With 5 bases removed from V and 3 bases from J, the gap between germline ends came to 11 bases. This CDR3 contains 13 residues. The germline V gene has CDR1 SEHNR and CDR2 FQNEAQ (reference sequence). The CDR3 protein is CASSPPSHYEQYF. The CDR3 coding sequence is TGTGCCAGCAGCCCTCCGTCGCACTACGAGCAGTACTTC.

This clonotype was seen a few times. V usage is TRBV11-2 and J usage is TRBJ2-7; 8 bases are shared with TRBD2. Trimming cost V 5 bases and J 1 base; bases outside gene matches: 16. Looked up from germline, CDR1 is SGHAT and CDR2 is FQNNGV. The CDR3 runs to 18 residues. The DNA for the CDR3 is TGTGCCAGCAGCGAGATTCCGACCGTAGCGGGGAAATCCTACGAGCAGTACTTC. Protein sequence: CASSEIPTVAGKSYEQYF. Variable domain in full (rest from reference TRBV11-2 and TRBJ2-7): EAGVAQSPRYKIIEKRQSVAFWCNPISGHATLYWYQQILGQGPKLLIQFQNNGVVDDSQLPKDRFSAERLKGVDSTLKIQPAKLEDSAVYLCASSEIPTVAGKSYEQYFGPGTRLTVT.

V usage is TRBV29-1 and J usage is TRBJ2-5; 8 positions match TRBD1. J gave up 5 bases and V 5 bases, and 10 bases lay outside the gene matches. The CDR3 is 14 residues long. The germline CDR1 and CDR2 sequences are SQVTM and ANQGSEA. The CDR3 DNA is TGCAGCGTTCGAGGGTCAGGGGGCCGTGAGACCCAGTACTTC. It codes for CSVRGSGGRETQYF.

The V call is TRBV2, the J call TRBJ1-2; 8 positions match TRBD1. With 3 bases clipped from V and 7 bases from J, the junction kept 10 bases outside the gene matches. CDR1 and CDR2 (germline): SNHLY, FYNNEI. This CDR3 has 15 residues. CDR3 sequence: CASSDRRGPSGGYTF. CDR3 sequence (DNA): TGTGCCAGCAGTGACCGCAGGGGGCCTTCTGGTGGCTACACCTTC.

The chain carries TRBV28 and TRBJ2-7; 13 nucleotides agree with TRBD2. In germline, CDR1 is MDHEN, CDR2 SYDVKM. The J segment lost 6 bases and the V segment lost 5 bases, leaving 7 bases of the junction unmatched. The CDR3 runs to 15 residues. The CDR3 nucleotides read TGTGCCAGCAGTCTCGGACTAGCGGGAGACGGCGAGCAGTACTTC. This sequence encodes CASSLGLAGDGEQYF.

The chain carries TRBV5-1 and TRBJ2-5, with D unresolved. The CDR3 is made up of 14 amino acids. V lost 4 bases, J lost 0 bases, and 10 bases lay in between. Germline assignment: CDR1 SGHRS and CDR2 YFSETQ. This chain's CDR3 is CASSSDGYQETQYF. DNA for the CDR3: TGCGCCAGCAGCAGTGACGGGTACCAAGAGACCCAGTACTTC.

The chain is built from TRBV15 and TRBJ1-3, with D tentatively TRBD1 (6 bases). The CDR3 runs to 17 residues. Per germline, CDR1 LNHNV and CDR2 YYDKDF (reference sequence). V dropped 3 bases and J dropped 2 bases, with 17 bases sitting between them. The CDR3 loop is CATSSLFPGTTGNTIYF. The CDR3, as DNA: TGTGCCACCAGCAGCTTGTTCCCAGGGACAACTGGAAACACCATATATTTT.

V is TRBV7-1 and J is TRBJ1-6; 7 bases match TRBD1. TRBV7-1 falls under the ORF class, with uncertain function. The CDR3 extends over 13 amino acids. V trimming: 5 bases; J trimming: 16 bases; junction bases outside the gene matches: 11. Written as DNA, the CDR3 is TGTGCCAGCAGCATCAACTCCGGGACAGCTCTCCACTTT. This encodes CASSINSGTALHF.

As for this clonotype: This CDR3 fails to terminate in the conserved phenylalanine or tryptophan, so it likely reflects a read error. It is unclear where the CDR3 begins or ends on the DNA, so no DNA is shown, and the CDR3 is as TCRdb lists it. The chain combines TRBV5-6 with TRBJ2-5; TRBD1 is the table's D call and was not checked against the DNA. Germline CDR1 reads SGHDT; CDR2 reads YYEEEE. Ends included, the CDR3 has 8 residues. This CDR3 is CASSYGTG.

In this sample, this clonotype turned up a few times. This may be a read error: a much more frequent sequence differs by one nucleotide. The CDR3 loop reads CASSAQFGTEAFF. CDR3 coding DNA: TGCGCCAGCAGCGCTCAGTTTGGCACTGAAGCTTTCTTT. The chain carries TRBV5-1 and TRBJ1-1, with D unclear. V dropped 4 bases and J dropped 4 bases, with 11 bases sitting between them. The CDR3 extends over 13 amino acids. The germline CDR1 and CDR2 sequences are SGHRS and YFSETQ.

This clonotype has more than one count but fewer than ten. This chain uses TRBV27 with TRBJ1-1; unclear D gene. V shed 5 bases and J shed 1 base, with 14 bases lying between them. The germline V gene has CDR1 MNHEY and CDR2 SMNVEV (reference sequence). The CDR3 totals 15 residues. CDR3 nucleotide sequence: TGTGCCAGCAGTAAGGCATGGGCGGGGAACACTGAAGCTTTCTTT. Its translation: CASSKAWAGNTEAFF.

This rearrangement joins TRBV7-6 to TRBJ1-1; 7 nucleotides line up with TRBD1. Losses at the gene ends were 6 bases for V and 4 bases for J; bases not matched to a gene: 14. The germline gives CDR1 SGHVS, CDR2 FNYEAQ. The CDR3 runs to 16 residues. CDR3 coding DNA: TGTGCCAGCAGTTTGAACCTCAGGGGGGAGGGCACTGAAGCTTTCTTT. Its translation: CASSLNLRGEGTEAFF.

Ten or more counts support this clonotype. V and J are TRBV12-3 or TRBV12-4 and TRBJ1-5; TRBD1 matches at 7 bases. The CDR3 spans 13 residues. With 6 bases clipped from V and 3 bases from J, the junction kept 2 bases outside the gene matches. The CDR3 sequence: CASRGQLNQPQHF. CDR3 DNA sequence: TGTGCCAGCAGGGGACAGCTCAATCAGCCCCAGCATTTT.

This clonotype showed up many times. The chain couples TRBV20-1 to TRBJ1-2, with D unresolved. The CDR3 loop spans 13 amino acids. The germline CDR1 and CDR2 sequences are DFQATT and SNEGSKA (reference sequence). The V gene lost 2 bases and the J gene lost 4 bases, with 11 bases spanning the gap. The CDR3 nucleotides are TGCAGTGCTAGACCGGTCCTTGGCTATGGCTACACCTTC. Its translation is CSARPVLGYGYTF.

V usage is TRBV7-2 and J usage is TRBJ1-5; 7 bases align to TRBD1. Trimming removed 5 bases from V and 5 bases from J; junction bases left unmatched: 18. Per germline, CDR1 SGHTA and CDR2 FQGNSA. This CDR3 is 18 amino acids long. The CDR3 sequence: CASSQTRTGPNPDQPQHF. CDR3 nucleotides: TGTGCCAGCAGCCAAACCAGGACAGGCCCGAACCCAGATCAGCCCCAGCATTTT. Looking up the rest from reference TRBV7-2 and TRBJ1-5 gives the full variable domain: GAGVSQSPSNKVTEKGKDVELRCDPISGHTALYWYRQSLGQGLEFLIYFQGNSAPDKSGLPSDRFSAERTGGSVSTLTIQRTQQEDSAVYLCASSQTRTGPNPDQPQHFGDGTRLSIL.

The chain joins TRBV20-1 to TRBJ1-2; D possibly corresponds to TRBD1 (6 bases). This CDR3 is built from 12 residues. Trimming took 6 bases from V and 5 from J, leaving 13 bases between them. The germline gives CDR1 DFQATT, CDR2 SNEGSKA (reference sequence). CDR3 DNA: TGCAGTGCGTCTCTCGGACAGTATGGCTACACCTTC. Protein sequence: CSASLGQYGYTF.

This clonotype appeared once. In this CDR3 the conserved last residue, phenylalanine or tryptophan, is missing, so a read error is likely. It is unclear where the CDR3 begins or ends on the DNA, so no DNA is shown, and the CDR3 is as TCRdb lists it. V usage is TRBV5-4 and J usage is TRBJ2-7; TRBD2 reflects the table's D call only, with no check against the DNA. The CDR3 numbers 11 amino acids, ends counted. Germline CDR1 and CDR2: SGHNT and YYREEE (reference sequence). This CDR3 reads CASSRQSGRTT.

This clonotype was recorded at least ten times. The chain carries TRBV25-1 and TRBJ1-4, with 9 bases fitting TRBD1. After removal of 4 bases from V and 5 bases from J, the junction contained 2 bases not matched to a gene. This CDR3 has 14 amino acids. In germline, CDR1 is MGHDK, CDR2 SYGVNS. Written as DNA, the CDR3 is TGTGCCAGCAGTGCTGACAGGGGGAATGAAAAACTGTTTTTT. It specifies CASSADRGNEKLFF. Full variable domain (missing parts from reference TRBV25-1 and TRBJ1-4): EADIYQTPRYLVIGTGKKITLECSQTMGHDKMYWYQQDPGMELHLIHYSYGVNSTEKGDLSSESTVSRIRTEHFPLTLESARPSHTSQYLCASSADRGNEKLFFGSGTQLSVL.

V usage is TRBV10-2 and J usage is TRBJ1-5; 7 bases agree with TRBD1. Losses at the gene ends were 8 bases for V and 4 bases for J; bases not matched to a gene: 8. CDR1 WSHSY and CDR2 SAAADI come from the germline V gene. The CDR3 spans 14 residues. The CDR3 region is CASGQENGNQPQHF. As DNA, the CDR3 is TGCGCCAGCGGACAGGAAAATGGAAATCAGCCCCAGCATTTT.

This clonotype was picked up many times. This rearrangement joins TRBV2 to TRBJ2-7; D may be TRBD2 (6 bases). The CDR3 length is 16 residues. Germline CDR1 and CDR2: SNHLY and FYNNEI. Trimming removed 6 bases from V and 0 bases from J, with 18 bases in between. The CDR3 loop reads CASRDRDSKGSYEQYF. CDR3 nucleotide sequence: TGTGCCAGCAGGGATCGGGACTCAAAAGGCTCCTACGAGCAGTACTTC.

This clonotype was recorded a few times. Since a much larger clone is just one base distant, this may be a read error. The J gene is TRBJ1-2, the V gene TRBV5-1, with a tentative D call TRBD1 (6 bases). The CDR3 has 16 residues. Germline V lookup: CDR1 SGHRS, CDR2 YFSETQ. CDR3 in amino acids: CASSLWSGAQDYSYTF. For the CDR3, the DNA is TGCGCCAGCAGCTTGTGGTCGGGGGCCCAAGACTATAGCTACACCTTC.

V is TRBV19 and J is TRBJ1-4; D unclear. Germline V CDR1 and CDR2: LNHDA, SQIVND (reference sequence). V was shortened by 5 bases and J by 3 bases, with 13 bases between the two germline ends. The CDR3 contains 15 residues. The CDR3 sequence: CASSLTNHPNEKLFF. For the CDR3, the DNA is TGTGCCAGTAGTCTTACGAATCATCCTAATGAAAAACTGTTTTTT.